This T cell receptor (beta chain) is from a study of OX40 agonist ivuxolimab in advanced cancers. The CDR3 contains 13 residues. Trimming took off 8 bases at V and 0 bases at J, with 11 bases between the two ends. Germline V gene lookup returns CDR1 MNHEY and CDR2 SMNVEV (reference sequence). Sequenced by immunoSEQ multiplex PCR; TCRdb stores in-frame clones only, minus some. The data contain around 94,000 clones, around 90% of them singletons. The source was CD4+ or CD8+ T cells sorted from blood, collected in a trial of the OX40 agonist ivuxolimab. The source is an adult with an advanced solid tumor such as melanoma, head and neck, liver or kidney cancer. This rearrangement joins TRBV27 to TRBJ2-7, with a tentative D call TRBD1 (5 bases). The CDR3 loop is CASLGPNSYEQYF. CDR3 nucleotides: TGTGCCAGCCTGGGGCCAAACTCCTACGAGCAGTACTTC.